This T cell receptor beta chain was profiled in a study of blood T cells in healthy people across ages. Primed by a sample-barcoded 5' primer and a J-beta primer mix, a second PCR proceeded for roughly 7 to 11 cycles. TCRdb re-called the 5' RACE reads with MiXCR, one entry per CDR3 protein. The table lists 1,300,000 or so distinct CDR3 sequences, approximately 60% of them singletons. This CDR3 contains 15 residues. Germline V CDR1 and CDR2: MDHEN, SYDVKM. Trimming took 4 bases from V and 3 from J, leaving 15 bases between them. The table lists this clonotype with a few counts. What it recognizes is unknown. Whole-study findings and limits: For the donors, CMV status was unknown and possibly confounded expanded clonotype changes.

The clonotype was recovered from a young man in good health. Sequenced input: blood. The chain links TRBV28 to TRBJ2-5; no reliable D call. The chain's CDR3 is CASSSPTGPKETQYF. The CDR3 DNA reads TGTGCCAGCAGTTCACCAACCGGGCCGAAAGAGACCCAGTACTTC.